The subject of this entry is one T cell receptor (beta chain). Its antigen remains unidentified. The data are from a study of CD8+CD57+ T cells in acquired aplastic anemia. Background on the study: The study obtained an average of 3.2 ug of DNA from sorted CD4+ and CD8+ cells. Study-wide results and caveats: In common between the patients and the controls were twenty-nine CD8+ CDR3 sequences.

CDR3 and TCR beta VDJ profiling relied on genomic DNA as the template. TCRdb re-derived calls from the reads in MiXCR, one entry per CDR3 protein. Of 250,000 to 350,000 distinct CDR3 sequences listed, around 60% are singletons. V shed 4 bases and J 3 bases; nucleotides not matched to a gene: 10. The CDR3 is made up of 18 amino acids. Specimen: sorted CD4+, CD8+, or CD8+CD57+ T cells (not recorded which) from PBMCs. The sequence derives from a human donor with severe aplastic anemia or a healthy control (not recorded which). The V gene is TRBV12-3 or TRBV12-4, the J gene TRBJ2-1; 12 bases line up with TRBD2. CDR3 amino acids: CASSYSSSGGGLYNEQFF. DNA of the CDR3: TGTGCCAGCAGTTACTCGTCTAGCGGGGGGGGGCTCTACAATGAGCAGTTCTTC.